The T cell receptor (beta chain) under discussion was sequenced for a study of blood T cell repertoires in COVID-19. CDR1 is SGDLS, CDR2 YYNGEE, per germline. The length of the CDR3 is 14 residues. The V gene end was trimmed by 4 bases and the J gene end by 4 bases; junction bases not matched to a gene: 7. The method was immunoSEQ multiplex PCR; TCRdb's version includes in-frame clones alone and lacks a portion of them. The table has about 50,000 clones, around 85% seen once. The clonotype comes from a woman aged 60-75 years with acute or convalescent COVID-19. This chain uses TRBV9 with TRBJ2-5, with TRBD2 matching 7 bases. The sequenced sample consisted of peripheral blood. The CDR3 DNA follows: TGTGCCAGCAGCCTTAACGGGGGGAGAGAGACCCAGTACTTC. This gives the protein CASSLNGGRETQYF. The full variable domain, rest sourced from reference TRBV9 and TRBJ2-5, is DSGVTQTPKHLITATGQRVTLRCSPRSGDLSVYWYQQSLDQGLQFLIQYYNGEERAKGNILERFSAQQFPDLHSELNLSSLELGDSALYFCASSLNGGRETQYFGPGTRLLVL.